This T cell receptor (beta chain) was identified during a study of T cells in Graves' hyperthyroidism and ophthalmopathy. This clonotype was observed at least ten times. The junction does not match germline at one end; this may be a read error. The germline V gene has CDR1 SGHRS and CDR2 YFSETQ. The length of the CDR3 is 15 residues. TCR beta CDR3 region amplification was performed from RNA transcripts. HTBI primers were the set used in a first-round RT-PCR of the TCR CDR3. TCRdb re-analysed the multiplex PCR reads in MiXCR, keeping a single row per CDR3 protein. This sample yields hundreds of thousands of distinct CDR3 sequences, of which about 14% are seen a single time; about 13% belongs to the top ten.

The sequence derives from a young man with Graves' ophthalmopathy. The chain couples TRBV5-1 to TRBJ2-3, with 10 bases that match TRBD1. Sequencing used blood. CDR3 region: CASSLGTGGTDTQYF. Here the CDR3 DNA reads TGTGCCAGCAGTTTAGGGACAGGGGGCACAGATACGCAGTATTTT.